These 15 T cell receptor beta chains were sequenced from one sample in a study of spatial heterogeneity in lung cancer. Study-level results: Tumoral mutation counts were tracked by counts of expanded intratumoral alpha and beta TCRs.

No cognate antigen is known for these TCRs. As for time point: sample taken at primary tumor resection. TCRdb recomputed calls from the 5' RACE reads with MiXCR, one row per CDR3 protein. The sample comprises approximately 7,000 distinct CDR3 sequences, around 12% of which are singletons, and less than 9.5% rests with the top ten. The sample consisted of lung tumor tissue, taken at surgery. Receptors were obtained from a male donor with early-stage non-small cell lung cancer.

This clonotype was counted ten times or more. Because this beta chain is a stray read in a library intended to capture alpha chains, its abundance should not be given much weight. CDR3 DNA sequence: TGCGCCAGCAGCTGGACAGGGGAGGGGAACACTGAAGCTTTCTTT. Protein sequence: CASSWTGEGNTEAFF. The V gene is TRBV5-1, the J gene TRBJ1-1, with 9 bases identical to TRBD1. The CDR3 is 15 amino acids. Germline V gene sequence: CDR1 SGHRS, CDR2 YFSETQ. J was trimmed by 1 base and V by 3 bases; bases with no gene match: 4. The full variable domain, its missing parts supplied by reference TRBV5-1 and TRBJ1-1, is KAGVTQTPRYLIKTRGQQVTLSCSPISGHRSVSWYQQTPGQGLQFLFEYFSETQRNKGNFPGRFSGRQFSNSRSEMNVSTLELGDSALYLCASSWTGEGNTEAFFGQGTRLTVV.

Concerning this clonotype: The library was built for alpha chains, so this beta chain is an off-target read and its size means little. This chain uses TRBV5-1 with TRBJ2-3; D perhaps matches TRBD2 (6 bases). V was cut by 0 bases and J by 6 bases, with 17 bases left in between. Germline CDR1 reads SGHRS; CDR2 reads YFSETQ. This CDR3 is 16 amino acids long. CDR3 amino acids: CASSLGLEVTVDTQYF. The CDR3 DNA sequence: TGCGCCAGCAGCTTGGGACTAGAGGTTACTGTGGATACGCAGTATTTT.

This clonotype was found many times. This beta chain represents an off-target read in a library built for alpha chains; its size is of limited meaning. The V gene is TRBV20-1, the J gene TRBJ1-2; 8 nucleotides match TRBD1. The CDR3 is 15 residues long. With 3 bases clipped from V and 3 bases from J, the junction kept 9 bases outside the gene matches. Germline V lookup: CDR1 DFQATT, CDR2 SNEGSKA (reference sequence). The CDR3 loop reads CSASPTGGKHYGYTF. For the CDR3, the DNA is TGCAGTGCTAGTCCAACAGGGGGTAAACACTATGGCTACACCTTC.

This clonotype was detected ten times or more. Since it is a stray read in a library aimed at alpha chains, this beta chain has a size that is not meaningful. This chain links TRBV24-1 with TRBJ1-5, with TRBD1 matching 9 bases. The CDR3 has 15 residues. CDR1 is KGHDR and CDR2 is SFDVKD in the germline V gene. After removal of 4 bases from V and 7 bases from J, the junction contained 7 bases not matched to a gene. The CDR3 region has the DNA TGTGCCACCAGTGACGGGACAGGGAGACACCAGCCCCAGCATTTT. Residues: CATSDGTGRHQPQHF.

With regard to this clonotype: This beta chain came through as a stray read in a library set up for alpha chains, and its size says little. The chain joins TRBV21-1 to TRBJ2-4; TRBD2, the D gene given by the table, was not confirmed from the DNA. TRBV21-1 corresponds to a pseudogene. The CDR3 is 16 residues long. The CDR3 region is CASSKARTNAKNIQYF. In DNA form, the CDR3 reads TGTGCCAGCAGCAAAGCAAGGACTAACGCCAAAAACATTCAGTACTTC.

This clonotype was observed many times. This beta chain is off target for a library built for alpha chains, so its abundance means little. The chain joins TRBV2 to TRBJ2-3; D possibly corresponds to TRBD1 (6 bases). This CDR3 spans 14 amino acids. Germline CDR1 and CDR2: SNHLY and FYNNEI. V shed 4 bases and J shed 0 bases, with 8 bases lying between them. Here the CDR3 reads CASSAGVSTDTQYF. For the CDR3, the DNA is TGTGCCAGCAGTGCAGGGGTGAGCACAGATACGCAGTATTTT.

This clonotype is medium-sized. Because this beta chain is a stray read in a library intended to capture alpha chains, its abundance should not be given much weight. This chain links TRBV20-1 with TRBJ2-5; possible D gene TRBD2, 6 bases. Per the germline V gene, CDR1 is DFQATT and CDR2 is SNEGSKA (reference sequence). Trimming shortened V by 7 bases and J by 5 bases, and 17 bases separated the two germline ends. The CDR3 is 13 amino acids. The DNA of the CDR3 is TGCAGTGGGTCAAAACCAGGAGGGGAGACCCAGTACTTC. Amino acids: CSGSKPGGETQYF.

Many counts were recorded for this clonotype. This beta chain is a stray sequence in a library constructed for alpha chains; its clone size is not meaningful. The chain uses TRBV10-3 and TRBJ1-1; D gene unclear. In germline, CDR1 is ENHRY, CDR2 SYGVKD. The ends were cut back, 5 bases at V and 1 base at J, with 8 bases in the middle. This CDR3 has 13 residues. CDR3 coding DNA: TGTGCCATCAGTAAGACGGAGAACACTGAAGCTTTCTTT. Its translation: CAISKTENTEAFF.

This clonotype has a count of ten or more. Since it is a stray read in a library aimed at alpha chains, this beta chain has a size that is not meaningful. The chain has TRBV30 and TRBJ1-3; D might be TRBD1 (5 bases). The germline gives CDR1 GTSNPN, CDR2 SVGIG (reference sequence). This CDR3 has 14 amino acids. V lost 2 bases, J lost 0 bases, and 8 bases lay in between. The CDR3 region is CAWSWGSSGNTIYF. The DNA of the CDR3 is TGTGCCTGGAGTTGGGGGAGCTCTGGAAACACCATATATTTT.

This clonotype has a count of ten or more. This beta chain is off target for a library built for alpha chains, so its abundance means little. The chain recombines TRBV6-2 or TRBV6-3 with TRBJ1-5; D is unclear. Trimming pared 0 bases from V and 3 bases from J, leaving 24 bases between. The CDR3 totals 20 residues. CDR1 and CDR2 from the germline V gene are MNHEY and SVGEGT. The CDR3 is CASSYSMTIGSQRDNQPQHF. DNA for the CDR3: TGTGCCAGCAGTTACTCGATGACTATCGGGTCGCAGAGGGACAATCAGCCCCAGCATTTT.

As to this clonotype: This beta chain turned up in a library designed for alpha chains; as an off-target read, its abundance says little. This chain uses TRBV29-1 with TRBJ2-7; D is undetermined. V lost 7 bases, J lost 2 bases, and 12 bases lay in between. Germline V gives CDR1 SQVTM, CDR2 ANQGSEA. The CDR3 spans 12 residues. This chain's CDR3 is CSAQRNAYEQYF. CDR3 sequence (DNA): TGCAGCGCCCAAAGGAATGCCTACGAGCAGTACTTC.

This clonotype was seen at least ten times. As an off-target read in a library built for alpha chains, this beta chain has a frequency of little significance. V is TRBV30 and J is TRBJ1-5, with TRBD1 matching over 9 bases. In germline, CDR1 is GTSNPN, CDR2 SVGIG (reference sequence). The V segment lost 5 bases and the J segment 0 bases; nucleotides outside the gene matches: 2. CDR3 size: 14 residues. CDR3 amino acids: CAWGTGISNQPQHF. The CDR3 DNA is TGTGCCTGGGGGACAGGGATTAGCAATCAGCCCCAGCATTTT.

By share of the sample, this clonotype is medium-sized. Found in a library prepared for alpha chains, this beta chain is an off-target read, and its abundance has little meaning. This chain uses TRBV20-1 with TRBJ1-5; D is perhaps TRBD1 (6 bases). CDR1 DFQATT and CDR2 SNEGSKA come from the germline V gene (reference sequence). Trimming cost V 3 bases and J 0 bases, with 12 bases left between them. The CDR3 is 15 amino acids. The CDR3 DNA reads TGCAGTGCTAGTTCCAGGGGATTTAGCAATCAGCCCCAGCATTTT. Its protein product is CSASSRGFSNQPQHF.

Notes on this clonotype: This beta chain represents an off-target read in a library built for alpha chains; its size is of limited meaning. This chain joins TRBV5-1 and TRBJ1-6; 9 bases line up with TRBD1. V shed 4 bases, J shed 8 bases, and the junction held 7 bases outside the gene matches. This CDR3 region has 15 residues. Germline lookup yields CDR1 SGHRS and CDR2 YFSETQ. DNA of the CDR3: TGCGCCAGCAGCCTTTCGGGACAGGGAGATTCACCCCTCCACTTT. It encodes CASSLSGQGDSPLHF.

This clonotype was found a few times. This beta chain was picked up by a library intended for alpha chains and is off target, so its count carries little meaning. The gene calls are TRBV24-1 and TRBJ2-6, with D hard to call. Between the trimmed V and J ends, which lost 1 base and 0 bases, there was a span of 9 bases. Germline CDR1 is KGHDR and CDR2 is SFDVKD. The CDR3 totals 17 residues. CDR3 coding DNA: TGTGCCACCAGTGATTTTGATAGGAGCTCTGGGGCCAACGTCCTGACTTTC. Translating it yields CATSDFDRSSGANVLTF.